Shown below are 3 T cell receptor beta chains from a single sample sequenced in a study of cytomegalovirus exposure and HLA in healthy donors. The PCR ran on 60 Vbeta and 13 Jbeta primers. Profiled with immunoSEQ multiplex PCR; TCRdb holds only in-frame clones, not every one. The sample includes about 190,000 clones, around four fifths of them seen just once. What was sequenced was PBMCs. These receptors came from a woman aged 50 to 60 in good health and CMV-seropositive.

This CDR3 is CASSSPGDYNEQFF. CDR3 DNA sequence: TGTGCCAGCAGCTCCCCCGGGGACTACAATGAGCAGTTCTTC. The chain has TRBV7-2 and TRBJ2-1, with D maybe TRBD2 (5 bases). The germline V gene encodes CDR1 SGHTA and CDR2 FQGNSA. Trimming pared 4 bases from V and 3 bases from J, leaving 10 bases between. The CDR3 extends over 14 amino acids.

This chain joins TRBV5-6 and TRBJ2-2, with a weak D call TRBD1 (6 bases). The CDR3 contains 17 residues. V dropped 4 bases and J dropped 0 bases, with 16 bases sitting between them. Germline-derived CDR1 and CDR2 are SGHDT and YYEEEE. The CDR3 coding sequence is TGTGCCAGCAGCCACCACAGGGTCTCCGCGAACACCGGGGAGCTGTTTTTT. Amino acid sequence: CASSHHRVSANTGELFF.

The V and J genes are TRBV5-1 and TRBJ2-4, with D possibly being TRBD1 (6 bases). Germline loops: CDR1 SGHRS, CDR2 YFSETQ. The CDR3 contains 15 residues. V was shortened by 4 bases and J by 3 bases, with 14 bases between the two germline ends. The CDR3 coding sequence is TGCGCCAGCAGCCCACGGACAGACGGCAAAAACATTCAGTACTTC. Protein product: CASSPRTDGKNIQYF. Supplemented by reference TRBV5-1 and TRBJ2-4, the full variable domain reads KAGVTQTPRYLIKTRGQQVTLSCSPISGHRSVSWYQQTPGQGLQFLFEYFSETQRNKGNFPGRFSGRQFSNSRSEMNVSTLELGDSALYLCASSPRTDGKNIQYFGAGTRLSVL.